These 20 T cell receptor beta chains were all obtained from the same sample, sequenced in a study of PD-L1 blockade in urothelial cancer (dated by TCRdb to the late 2010s). The library was made by the immunoSEQ multiplex PCR assay. Held by TCRdb, this immuneACCESS table contains in-frame sequences only and omits some clones. Under half of the omission traces to an unresolved V gene where checked; the cause of the rest is unknown. Here the sample has approximately 39,000 clones; roughly 89% occur a single time. Roughly 2.1% of the sample rests with the top ten. Sequencing used PBMCs, obtained around atezolizumab (anti-PD-L1) treatment. The receptors stem from a man aged 55 to 70 with urothelial cancer.

The CDR3 DNA sequence: TGCGCCAGCAGCCAAGGATCGGGACAGGGGACCCTCCACGAGCAGTACTTC. It yields the protein CASSQGSGQGTLHEQYF. The chain has TRBV4-3 and TRBJ2-7; 10 positions match TRBD1. Trimming cost V 1 base and J 5 bases; bases outside gene matches: 11. There are 17 residues in the CDR3. Germline loops: CDR1 LGHNA, CDR2 YSLEER.

The genes are TRBV15 and TRBJ2-3; 8 positions agree with TRBD1. Germline-derived CDR1 and CDR2 are LNHNV and YYDKDF (reference sequence). After removal of 4 bases from V and 8 bases from J, the junction contained 14 bases not matched to a gene. This CDR3 has 16 amino acids. CDR3: CATSTRRTGSRGTQYF. The CDR3 region has the DNA TGTGCCACCAGCACCAGAAGGACAGGGTCTCGCGGTACGCAGTATTTT.

CDR3: CSVEGGRLRTDTQYF. For the CDR3, the DNA is TGCAGCGTTGAAGGTGGGAGACTACGCACAGATACGCAGTATTTT. The chain links TRBV29-1 to TRBJ2-3; D perhaps matches TRBD2 (5 bases). The CDR3 is 15 residues long. CDR1 is SQVTM and CDR2 is ANQGSEA in the germline V gene. The germline V and J ends were trimmed by 1 base and 1 base, with 12 bases remaining between them.

V gene TRBV5-1 combines with J gene TRBJ1-2; D gene ambiguous. V dropped 1 base and J dropped 11 bases, with 9 bases sitting between them. CDR3 length: 11 residues. Looked up from germline, CDR1 is SGHRS and CDR2 is YFSETQ. Here the CDR3 reads CASSLLGRYTF. DNA of the CDR3: TGCGCCAGCAGCTTGCTCGGTCGATACACCTTC. Full variable domain (outside the CDR3, taken from reference TRBV5-1 and TRBJ1-2): KAGVTQTPRYLIKTRGQQVTLSCSPISGHRSVSWYQQTPGQGLQFLFEYFSETQRNKGNFPGRFSGRQFSNSRSEMNVSTLELGDSALYLCASSLLGRYTFGSGTRLTVV.

This chain connects TRBV27 to TRBJ2-6; unclear D gene. Trimming removed 4 bases at V and 0 bases at J, with 16 bases between. The V gene's germline CDR1 is MNHEY and CDR2 SMNVEV (reference sequence). The CDR3 totals 18 residues. The DNA of the CDR3 is TGTGCCAGCAGTTCCCCCCAGCGTCTTGGCTCTGGGGCCAACGTCCTGACTTTC. Translating gives CASSSPQRLGSGANVLTF.

Here the CDR3 reads CASTRGGMHTEAFF. The CDR3 DNA sequence: TGCGCCAGCACCCGGGGAGGGATGCACACTGAAGCTTTCTTT. The genes are TRBV5-1 and TRBJ1-1; D remains unclear. V gave up 6 bases and J gave up 3 bases, with 15 bases separating them. The V gene's germline CDR1 is SGHRS and CDR2 YFSETQ. The length of the CDR3 is 14 residues.

V and J are TRBV7-9 and TRBJ2-1; TRBD2 aligns across 8 bases. Germline lookup yields CDR1 SEHNR and CDR2 FQNEAQ (reference sequence). V lost 5 bases and J lost 5; bases outside the gene matches: 8. The CDR3 covers 15 residues. CDR3 DNA sequence: TGTGCCAGCAGCCCGACGGGGGGGCTTAACAATGAGCAGTTCTTC. Translated: CASSPTGGLNNEQFF.

V usage is TRBV5-5 and J usage is TRBJ2-3, with D perhaps TRBD2 (6 bases). V lost 7 bases and J 6 bases, leaving 15 bases between the germline ends. The CDR3 extends over 13 amino acids. The germline CDR1 and CDR2 sequences are SGHKS and YYEKEE (reference sequence). In DNA, the CDR3 is TGTGCCAGCTTGGGGGGTTATGGTGATACGCAGTATTTT. Translation: CASLGGYGDTQYF.

The chain is built from TRBV7-2 and TRBJ2-5; D gene unclear. This CDR3 contains 13 residues. Germline CDR1 reads SGHTA; CDR2 reads FQGNSA. V was shortened by 1 base and J by 2 bases, with 5 bases between the two germline ends. The chain's CDR3 is CASSLVHQETQYF. DNA of the CDR3: TGTGCCAGCAGCTTAGTCCATCAAGAGACCCAGTACTTC.

The chain carries TRBV5-1 and TRBJ1-1; D not resolved. CDR1 and CDR2 from the germline V gene are SGHRS and YFSETQ. V shed 1 base and J shed 4 bases, with 17 bases lying between them. This CDR3 contains 16 residues. CDR3 sequence (DNA): TGCGCCAGCAGCTTGACAAGTCTGGGAGTTGCCACTGAAGCTTTCTTT. Its translation: CASSLTSLGVATEAFF.

CDR3 DNA sequence: TGTGCCAGCAGCGGGCTCAGCGGGTCGAACACCGGGGAGCTGTTTTTT. Encoded protein: CASSGLSGSNTGELFF. This rearrangement joins TRBV5-4 to TRBJ2-2; D is possibly TRBD2 (6 bases). CDR3 length equals 16 residues. Germline V gene sequence: CDR1 SGHNT, CDR2 YYREEE (reference sequence). V shed 4 bases and J shed 0 bases, with 13 bases lying between them.

The chain joins TRBV19 to TRBJ2-6; perhaps TRBD1 as D (5 bases). Per the germline V gene, CDR1 is LNHDA and CDR2 is SQIVND (reference sequence). There are 18 residues in the CDR3. The V end lost 5 bases, the J end lost 0 bases, and 17 bases lay between the germline ends. Written as DNA, the CDR3 is TGTGCCAGTAGTCCATGGACAATATCACACTCTGGGGCCAACGTCCTGACTTTC. Translated, it gives CASSPWTISHSGANVLTF.

The V call is TRBV30, the J call TRBJ2-4; 13 bases are a match to TRBD2. The CDR3 runs to 21 residues. Germline V gene lookup returns CDR1 GTSNPN and CDR2 SVGIG (reference sequence). With V trimmed by 2 bases and J by 0 bases, 16 bases remained unmatched. CDR3 DNA sequence: TGTGCCTGGAGTCGCCTTGGACTAGCGGGAGAGGTGAACTTAGCCAAAAACATTCAGTACTTC. Its protein product is CAWSRLGLAGEVNLAKNIQYF.

This clone was seen just once. This rearrangement joins TRBV27 to TRBJ2-3; 8 nucleotides agree with TRBD1. The CDR3 has 16 residues. Germline V gene sequence: CDR1 MNHEY, CDR2 SMNVEV (reference sequence). After removal of 3 bases from V and 3 bases from J, the junction contained 8 bases not matched to a gene. CDR3 sequence: CASSLFAGGVTDTQYF. The CDR3 DNA reads as TGTGCCAGCAGTTTGTTCGCAGGGGGCGTAACAGATACGCAGTATTTT.

The chain recombines TRBV6-5 with TRBJ1-2; TRBD1 aligns across 7 bases. The CDR3 runs to 12 residues. Unmatched junction bases numbered 4, after V lost 7 bases and J lost 5 bases. Germline CDR1 reads MNHEY; CDR2 reads SVGAGI. CDR3 residues: CASTSGQYGYTF. The CDR3 DNA is TGTGCCAGCACGTCGGGACAGTATGGCTACACCTTC.

J is TRBJ2-5 and V is TRBV11-3, with 8 bases aligning to TRBD1. In germline, CDR1 is SGHNT, CDR2 YENEEA. The CDR3 covers 14 residues. With 5 bases clipped from V and 5 bases from J, the junction kept 7 bases outside the gene matches. The CDR3 nucleotides are TGTGCCAGCAGCATACTGACAGGGGAGGAGACCCAGTACTTC. This encodes CASSILTGEETQYF.

This chain connects TRBV4-1 to TRBJ2-7; the D gene is possibly TRBD1 (6 bases). Germline V CDR1 and CDR2: MGHRA, YSYEKL. The ends were cut back, 0 bases at V and 6 bases at J, with 15 bases in the middle. The CDR3 has 15 amino acids. CDR3 nucleotide sequence: TGCGCCAGCAGCCAAGAGGAGACAGGATCCAGCGAGCAGTACTTC. It yields the protein CASSQEETGSSEQYF.

The gene calls are TRBV5-8 and TRBJ2-1; possibly TRBD1 for D (5 bases). The CDR3 has 15 residues. The V and J ends lost 1 base and 2 bases respectively, with 10 bases between them. Germline CDR1 is SGHTS and CDR2 is YDEGEE. CDR3 bases: TGTGCCAGCAGCTTGCGGTCACAGGCCTACAATGAGCAGTTCTTC. Its protein product is CASSLRSQAYNEQFF.

V is TRBV5-4 and J is TRBJ1-4; D possibly corresponds to TRBD1 (5 bases). Germline V gene sequence: CDR1 SGHNT, CDR2 YYREEE (reference sequence). The CDR3 length is 15 residues. Deletions cut 4 bases from V and 11 bases from J, with 21 bases between. The CDR3 region is CASSRIGGLEGKLFF. CDR3 nucleotides: TGTGCCAGCAGCCGGATCGGAGGGCTGGAGGGGAAACTGTTTTTT.

The V call is TRBV30, the J call TRBJ2-1, with D possibly TRBD1 on 5 matching bases. The CDR3 is made up of 13 amino acids. V shed 2 bases and J shed 15 bases, with 20 bases lying between them. Germline lookup yields CDR1 GTSNPN and CDR2 SVGIG (reference sequence). CDR3 sequence: CAWSQGPRQSVFF. CDR3 coding DNA: TGTGCCTGGAGTCAGGGCCCTCGTCAAAGTGTGTTCTTC.